What follows are 32 T cell receptor beta chains derived from one specimen sequenced in a study of T-cell memory formation after mild COVID-19. One entry per CDR3 protein results from TCRdb running MiXCR on the 5' RACE reads. The sample lists roughly 240,000 distinct CDR3 sequences, 15% to 19% seen once, with 2% to 2.5% in the top ten. Source material: PBMCs or a T cell subset sorted from them (not recorded which). All receptors come from an adult woman who had mild COVID-19 (a few samples of this study predate the infection). Cell type and time point are not known.

CDR3 nucleotide sequence: TGTGCCACCCGACCCCGGACAGGGGGGAACACCGGGGAGCTGTTTTTT. It yields the protein CATRPRTGGNTGELFF. The chain uses TRBV10-3 and TRBJ2-2; 10 bases map to TRBD1. The CDR3 runs to 16 residues. V was clipped by 10 bases and J by 1 base; unmatched bases: 9. Germline values: CDR1 ENHRY, CDR2 SYGVKD.

This clonotype was detected ten times or more. The chain employs TRBV29-1 and TRBJ1-1; the match to TRBD1 covers 7 bases. V dropped 7 bases and J dropped 2; count of bases not matched to a gene: 7. Germline CDR1 is SQVTM and CDR2 is ANQGSEA. This CDR3 contains 13 residues. CDR3 sequence: CSATGDSNTEAFF. In DNA form, the CDR3 reads TGCAGCGCCACAGGGGACTCAAACACTGAAGCTTTCTTT.

This clonotype was picked up a small number of times. V and J are TRBV6-5 and TRBJ1-2; 7 nucleotides line up with TRBD1. V lost 7 bases to trimming and J lost 8 bases; unmatched junction nucleotides: 10. Germline V CDR1 and CDR2: MNHEY, SVGAGI. This CDR3 is 13 amino acids long. CDR3 sequence reads: CASTQGGRGGYTF. CDR3 DNA: TGTGCCAGCACCCAGGGGGGGAGAGGCGGCTACACCTTC.

The chain has TRBV20-1 and TRBJ1-5; TRBD1 might be the D (6 bases). CDR1 is DFQATT and CDR2 is SNEGSKA in the germline V gene (reference sequence). With 0 bases removed from V and 5 bases from J, the gap between germline ends came to 11 bases. This CDR3 spans 14 amino acids. CDR3 sequence reads: CSARDGTPYQPQHF. DNA of the CDR3: TGCAGTGCTAGAGATGGGACACCCTATCAGCCCCAGCATTTT.

This clonotype was seen only a few times. The chain carries TRBV5-1 and TRBJ1-1; 8 positions agree with TRBD1. CDR3 length equals 16 residues. CDR1 and CDR2 (germline): SGHRS, YFSETQ. Unmatched junction bases numbered 8, after V lost 4 bases and J lost 0 bases. Written as DNA, the CDR3 is TGCGCCAGCAGCCTTGGACAGGGTCGGGTGAACACTGAAGCTTTCTTT. Its protein product is CASSLGQGRVNTEAFF.

This clonotype turned up a few times. The V call is TRBV3-1, the J call TRBJ1-1; D not certain. This CDR3 is built from 14 residues. The germline V and J ends were trimmed by 4 bases and 1 base, with 10 bases remaining between them. Germline CDR1 LGHDT, CDR2 YNNKEL (reference sequence). The CDR3 spells CASSRTDGNTEAFF. CDR3 bases: TGTGCCAGCAGCCGCACCGACGGGAACACTGAAGCTTTCTTT.

This clonotype was seen a few times. The genes are TRBV4-3 and TRBJ2-1; maybe TRBD2 (6 bases). The CDR3 is 15 amino acids. V gave up 1 base and J gave up 4 bases, with 11 bases separating them. Looked up from germline, CDR1 is LGHNA and CDR2 is YSLEER. In nucleotides, the CDR3 is TGCGCCAGCAGCCAAGCACTAGCAGTGTACAATGAGCAGTTCTTC. It codes for CASSQALAVYNEQFF.

The chain employs TRBV21-1 and TRBJ1-1. TRBV21-1 is tagged as a pseudogene. CDR3 length: 9 amino acids. In nucleotides, the CDR3 is TGTGCCAGCACTCTAGGGGCTTTCTTT. Translation gives CASTLGAFF.

V and J are TRBV5-1 and TRBJ2-1; 8 bases line up with TRBD2. The V segment lost 4 bases and the J segment 7 bases; nucleotides outside the gene matches: 10. The CDR3 runs 15 residues. CDR1 is SGHRS and CDR2 is YFSETQ in the germline V gene. The CDR3 DNA sequence: TGCGCCAGCAGCCCTGAGGGGACTAGTCCAAATGAGCAGTTCTTC. Amino acid sequence: CASSPEGTSPNEQFF. Looking up the rest from reference TRBV5-1 and TRBJ2-1 gives the full variable domain: KAGVTQTPRYLIKTRGQQVTLSCSPISGHRSVSWYQQTPGQGLQFLFEYFSETQRNKGNFPGRFSGRQFSNSRSEMNVSTLELGDSALYLCASSPEGTSPNEQFFGPGTRLTVL.

This clonotype was observed once. The chain combines TRBV2 with TRBJ2-2, with a possible D match to TRBD2 (7 bases). The CDR3 has 15 residues. Germline V CDR1 and CDR2: SNHLY, FYNNEI. V was clipped by 6 bases and J by 4 bases, with 15 bases between them. As DNA, the CDR3 is TGTGCCAGCAGAGTGGGGGGGCGCGCCACCGGGGAGCTGTTTTTT. Its protein is CASRVGGRATGELFF.

The CDR3 here is CASSLTGTSGTNGGEQFF. The CDR3 DNA sequence: TGTGCCAGCAGCTTAACGGGGACTAGCGGGACCAACGGCGGTGAGCAGTTCTTC. J is TRBJ2-1 and V is TRBV7-3, with 13 positions matching TRBD2. There are 18 residues in the CDR3. V was clipped by 0 bases and J by 9 bases; unmatched bases: 11. Germline V gene data show CDR1 as SGHTA and CDR2 as FQGTGA.

The chain recombines TRBV5-4 with TRBJ1-2, with 9 positions matching TRBD1. Germline V gene lookup returns CDR1 SGHNT and CDR2 YYREEE (reference sequence). This CDR3 has 16 amino acids. Germline trimming cut 0 bases from V and 5 bases from J; bases unmatched to any gene: 8. In DNA form, the CDR3 reads TGTGCCAGCAGCTTGGGATTAACAGGGGGCCAGTATGGCTACACCTTC. This codes for CASSLGLTGGQYGYTF.

The J gene is TRBJ2-2, the V gene TRBV12-3 or TRBV12-4; 12 positions match TRBD2. V was clipped by 7 bases and J by 6 bases; unmatched bases: 9. This CDR3 contains 16 residues. CDR3 sequence reads: CASTLASGGAAGELFF. CDR3 in DNA: TGTGCCAGCACCCTAGCTAGCGGGGGGGCAGCCGGGGAGCTGTTTTTT.

The rearrangement uses TRBV5-8 and TRBJ1-1; D unclear. The CDR3 loop spans 12 amino acids. Germline V gene data show CDR1 as SGHTS and CDR2 as YDEGEE. V lost 3 bases to trimming and J lost 3 bases, with 6 bases between them. CDR3: CASSWDYTEAFF. CDR3 coding DNA: TGTGCCAGCAGCTGGGATTACACTGAAGCTTTCTTT.

V and J are TRBV12-3 or TRBV12-4 and TRBJ1-2; D is possibly TRBD1 (6 bases). The CDR3 sequence is 15 residues long. V lost 4 bases to trimming and J lost 4 bases, with 16 bases between them. The CDR3 region is CASSWKGQTFYGYTF. The CDR3 region has the DNA TGTGCCAGCAGTTGGAAAGGACAGACATTCTATGGCTACACCTTC.

This clonotype was counted only a few times. The chain is built from TRBV5-5 and TRBJ1-1; TRBD1 might be the D (6 bases). The CDR3 totals 15 residues. From germline, CDR1 is SGHKS and CDR2 YYEKEE (reference sequence). Trimming shortened V by 0 bases and J by 5 bases, and 14 bases separated the two germline ends. The CDR3 loop reads CASSLGGALRTEAFF. Written as DNA, the CDR3 is TGTGCCAGCAGCTTGGGGGGGGCCCTACGGACTGAAGCTTTCTTT.

The chain carries TRBV7-9 and TRBJ2-4; unclear D gene. Deletions cut 1 base from V and 0 bases from J, with 7 bases between. Germline CDR1 and CDR2: SEHNR and FQNEAQ (reference sequence). This CDR3 has 15 amino acids. The CDR3 sequence is CASSLGNLAKNIQYF. The CDR3 nucleotides are TGTGCCAGCAGCTTAGGGAATTTAGCCAAAAACATTCAGTACTTC.

The chain employs TRBV5-4 and TRBJ1-6, with TRBD1 matching 7 bases. There are 17 residues in the CDR3. Germline V gives CDR1 SGHNT, CDR2 YYREEE (reference sequence). The V segment lost 4 bases and the J segment 7 bases; nucleotides outside the gene matches: 14. The CDR3 DNA follows: TGTGCCAGCAGCCCAGTGGGGTACAGGGGACCCAATTCACCCCTCCACTTT. Residues: CASSPVGYRGPNSPLHF.

This clonotype was seen a handful of times. The chain is built from TRBV2 and TRBJ2-3, with D unresolved. This CDR3 comprises 12 residues. Germline lookup yields CDR1 SNHLY and CDR2 FYNNEI. V lost 7 bases, J lost 4 bases, and 9 bases lay in between. The CDR3 sequence: CASNILADTQYF. The CDR3 DNA sequence: TGTGCCAGCAATATCTTGGCAGATACGCAGTATTTT.

This chain uses TRBV18 with TRBJ2-7; 9 nucleotides line up with TRBD1. The germline V gene has CDR1 KGHSH and CDR2 LQKENI. The CDR3 is made up of 14 amino acids. After removal of 6 bases from V and 4 bases from J, the junction contained 7 bases not matched to a gene. CDR3 loop: CASSPDRGSYEQYF. As DNA, the CDR3 is TGTGCCAGCTCCCCGGACAGGGGATCTTACGAGCAGTACTTC.

This clonotype was observed a handful of times. The chain is built from TRBV20-1 and TRBJ2-3; TRBD2 matches 7 bases. With 5 bases clipped from V and 0 bases from J, the junction kept 8 bases outside the gene matches. CDR1 and CDR2 (germline): DFQATT, SNEGSKA (reference sequence). This CDR3 comprises 15 residues. The CDR3 sequence: CSALRRAGSTDTQYF. The CDR3 region has the DNA TGCAGTGCTCTACGTCGAGCGGGAAGCACAGATACGCAGTATTTT.

CDR3 loop: CATSEQPNSPLHF. Here the CDR3 DNA reads TGTGCCACCAGTGAACAGCCTAATTCACCCCTCCACTTT. The rearrangement joins TRBV24-1 to TRBJ1-6; D is ambiguous. The CDR3 runs to 13 residues. Per germline, CDR1 KGHDR and CDR2 SFDVKD. V shed 4 bases and J shed 6 bases, with 6 bases lying between them.

This rearrangement joins TRBV12-3 or TRBV12-4 to TRBJ2-2; perhaps TRBD2 as D (6 bases). Trimming stripped 8 bases from V and 2 bases from J, with 21 bases between. The CDR3 loop spans 17 amino acids. The CDR3 nucleotides read TGTGCCAGCGCTTTGGGCTGGGGGGTCTTAAACACCGGGGAGCTGTTTTTT. Its translation is CASALGWGVLNTGELFF.

The chain uses TRBV6-5 and TRBJ2-2, with 7 bases that match TRBD1. CDR1 MNHEY and CDR2 SVGAGI come from the germline V gene. This CDR3 comprises 13 residues. The trim removed 5 bases at V and 6 bases at J, leaving 3 bases unmatched. CDR3 residues: CASSTGVAGELFF. The CDR3 DNA reads as TGTGCCAGCAGTACAGGGGTCGCCGGGGAGCTGTTTTTT.

This clonotype was seen a handful of times. The rearrangement joins TRBV4-2 to TRBJ2-7, with 8 bases identical to TRBD1. V lost 4 bases, J lost 5 bases, and 7 bases stayed unmatched. This CDR3 is built from 14 residues. CDR1 is LGHNA, CDR2 YNFKEQ, per germline. In nucleotides, the CDR3 is TGTGCCAGCAGCCCAAGGACAGGGAAGGACGAGCAGTACTTC. It translates to CASSPRTGKDEQYF.

This clonotype has only a few counts. The rearrangement joins TRBV10-3 to TRBJ1-5; the D gene is possibly TRBD1 (5 bases). CDR3 size: 14 residues. The germline CDR1 and CDR2 sequences are ENHRY and SYGVKD. The V end was cut by 4 bases, the J end by 6 bases, with 13 bases between. The CDR3 spells CAISVRGDGQPQHF. Here the CDR3 DNA reads TGTGCCATCAGTGTGAGAGGGGACGGTCAGCCCCAGCATTTT.

The J gene is TRBJ2-1, the V gene TRBV20-1; 10 bases line up with TRBD2. Trimming cost V 0 bases and J 0 bases; bases outside gene matches: 2. Germline loops: CDR1 DFQATT, CDR2 SNEGSKA (reference sequence). The length of the CDR3 is 16 residues. The CDR3 DNA follows: TGCAGTGCTAGAGATCCTAGCGGGGGCTCCTACAATGAGCAGTTCTTC. Translated: CSARDPSGGSYNEQFF.

This clonotype was observed a handful of times. The chain links TRBV12-3 or TRBV12-4 to TRBJ2-7; 8 nucleotides line up with TRBD2. The CDR3 is 14 residues long. V shed 2 bases, J shed 6 bases, and the junction held 6 bases outside the gene matches. The CDR3 bases are TGTGCCAGCAGTTTATCAGCGGGAGTCCGCGAGCAGTACTTC. It yields the protein CASSLSAGVREQYF.

This clonotype is classed as medium-sized. The chain recombines TRBV7-9 with TRBJ1-2; D perhaps matches TRBD1 (6 bases). The CDR3 has 13 residues. Looked up from germline, CDR1 is SEHNR and CDR2 is FQNEAQ (reference sequence). V was cut by 5 bases and J by 8 bases, with 15 bases left in between. The CDR3 DNA reads as TGTGCCAGCAGCGACCGGACAGTGTGGGGCTACACCTTC. Amino acids: CASSDRTVWGYTF. Combining the CDR3 with reference TRBV7-9 and TRBJ1-2 gives the whole variable domain DTGVSQNPRHKITKRGQNVTFRCDPISEHNRLYWYRQTLGQGPEFLTYFQNEAQLEKSRLLSDRFSAERPKGSFSTLEIQRTEQGDSAMYLCASSDRTVWGYTFGSGTRLTVV.

This clonotype was seen ten or more times. The V call is TRBV12-3 or TRBV12-4, the J call TRBJ1-2; D unresolved. This CDR3 is 13 amino acids long. With 2 bases removed from V and 4 bases from J, the gap between germline ends came to 8 bases. CDR3 nucleotides: TGTGCCAGCAGTTTATTTGAAACCTATGGCTACACCTTC. Its translation is CASSLFETYGYTF.

This clonotype was seen a handful of times. This chain uses TRBV19 with TRBJ2-6; D gene uncertain. From germline, CDR1 is LNHDA and CDR2 SQIVND (reference sequence). The CDR3 runs to 16 residues. Deletions cut 3 bases from V and 2 bases from J, with 11 bases between. The CDR3 DNA reads TGTGCCAGTAGTATCCTTCGGCAAGCTGGGGCCAACGTCCTGACTTTC. Amino acids: CASSILRQAGANVLTF. The variable domain in full, with the rest retrieved from reference TRBV19 and TRBJ2-6, is DGGITQSPKYLFRKEGQNVTLSCEQNLNHDAMYWYRQDPGQGLRLIYYSQIVNDFQKGDIAEGYSVSREKKESFPLTVTSAQKNPTAFYLCASSILRQAGANVLTFGAGSRLTVL.

The chain employs TRBV5-4 and TRBJ1-2, with a weak D call TRBD1 (6 bases). CDR3 length: 13 amino acids. The germline V and J ends were trimmed by 4 bases and 2 bases, with 9 bases remaining between them. CDR1 SGHNT and CDR2 YYREEE come from the germline V gene (reference sequence). This CDR3 is CASSNGQNYGYTF. CDR3 nucleotide sequence: TGTGCCAGCAGCAACGGACAGAACTATGGCTACACCTTC. The whole variable domain, remainder taken from reference TRBV5-4 and TRBJ1-2, is ETGVTQSPTHLIKTRGQQVTLRCSSQSGHNTVSWYQQALGQGPQFIFQYYREEENGRGNFPPRFSGLQFPNYSSELNVNALELDDSALYLCASSNGQNYGYTFGSGTRLTVV.